This T cell receptor beta chain was sequenced for a study of vaccination effects on CD4 cells after COVID-19. Clones were read by immunoSEQ multiplex PCR, and TCRdb kept only the in-frame ones, dropping some. The table lists tens of thousands of clones, about 67% of them singletons, with about 2.2% in the top ten. The culture ran for approximately 9 days before CD4+ T cells were isolated. Participants completed two doses of the BNT162b2 or mRNA-1273 vaccine. Vaccine recipients lacked prior SARS-CoV-2 infection and had negative nucleocapsid antibodies. This CDR3 contains 16 residues. CDR1 SNHLY and CDR2 FYNNEI come from the germline V gene. V trimming: 4 bases; J trimming: 6 bases; junction bases outside the gene matches: 12. To note about this clone: Its antigen is not known.

This specimen consisted of CD4+ T cells from PBMCs cultured without peptide, obtained after COVID-19 vaccination. This TCR was sampled from a human donor who received a COVID-19 vaccine. The rearrangement uses TRBV2 and TRBJ2-1; 7 positions match TRBD1. CDR3 amino acids: CASSAPGQRAGNEQFF. The CDR3 DNA reads as TGTGCCAGCAGTGCCCCGGGACAGCGCGCGGGCAATGAGCAGTTCTTC.